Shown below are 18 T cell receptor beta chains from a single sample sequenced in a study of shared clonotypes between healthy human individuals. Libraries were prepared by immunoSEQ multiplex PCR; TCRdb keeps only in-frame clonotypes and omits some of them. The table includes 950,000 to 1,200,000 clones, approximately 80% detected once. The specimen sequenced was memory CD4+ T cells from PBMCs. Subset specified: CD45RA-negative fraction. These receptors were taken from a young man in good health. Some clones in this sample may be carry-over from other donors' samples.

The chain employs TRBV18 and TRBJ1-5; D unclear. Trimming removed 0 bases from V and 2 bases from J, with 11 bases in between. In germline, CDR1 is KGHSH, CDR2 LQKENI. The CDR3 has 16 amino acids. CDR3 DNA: TGTGCCAGCTCACCACCCGCCCAGTTCGGCAATCAGCCCCAGCATTTT. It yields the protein CASSPPAQFGNQPQHF.

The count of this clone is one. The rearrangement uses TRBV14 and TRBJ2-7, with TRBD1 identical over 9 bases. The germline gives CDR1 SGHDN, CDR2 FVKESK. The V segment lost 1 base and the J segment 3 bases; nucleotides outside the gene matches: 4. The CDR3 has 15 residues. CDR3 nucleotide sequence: TGTGCCAGCAGCCAAGTAGGGACAGGGTTCTACGAGCAGTACTTC. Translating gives CASSQVGTGFYEQYF. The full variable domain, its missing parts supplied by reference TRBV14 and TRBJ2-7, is EAGVTQFPSHSVIEKGQTVTLRCDPISGHDNLYWYRRVMGKEIKFLLHFVKESKQDESGMPNNRFLAERTGGTYSTLKVQPAELEDSGVYFCASSQVGTGFYEQYFGPGTRLTVT.

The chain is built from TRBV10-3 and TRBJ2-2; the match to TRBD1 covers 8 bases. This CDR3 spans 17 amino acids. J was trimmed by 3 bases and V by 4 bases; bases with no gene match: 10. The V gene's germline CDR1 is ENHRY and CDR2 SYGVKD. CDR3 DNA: TGTGCCATCAGTGGTACAGGGGGGCAGGATTACACCGGGGAGCTGTTTTTT. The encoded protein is CAISGTGGQDYTGELFF.

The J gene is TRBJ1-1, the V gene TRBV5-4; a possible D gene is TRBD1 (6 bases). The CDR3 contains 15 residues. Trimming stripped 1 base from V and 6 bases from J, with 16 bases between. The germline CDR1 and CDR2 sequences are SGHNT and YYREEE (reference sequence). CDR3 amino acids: CASSLSGVSGAEAFF. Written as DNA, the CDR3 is TGTGCCAGCAGCTTGTCAGGGGTGTCAGGGGCTGAAGCTTTCTTT.

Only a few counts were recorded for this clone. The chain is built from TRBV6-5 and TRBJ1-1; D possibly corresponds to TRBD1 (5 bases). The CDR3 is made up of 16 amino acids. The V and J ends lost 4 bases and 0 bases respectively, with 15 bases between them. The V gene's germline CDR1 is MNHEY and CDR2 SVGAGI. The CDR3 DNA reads TGTGCCAGCAGTTGGGACCCCAGGAGCATGAACACTGAAGCTTTCTTT. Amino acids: CASSWDPRSMNTEAFF.

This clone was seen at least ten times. DNA for the CDR3: TGTGCCAGCAGCTCGACAAGAACTAGTTCCGAGCAGTACTTC. This codes for CASSSTRTSSEQYF. The V and J genes are TRBV5-4 and TRBJ2-7; D might be TRBD2 (5 bases). The CDR3 spans 14 residues. The germline V gene has CDR1 SGHNT and CDR2 YYREEE (reference sequence). With 3 bases removed from V and 6 bases from J, the gap between germline ends came to 16 bases.

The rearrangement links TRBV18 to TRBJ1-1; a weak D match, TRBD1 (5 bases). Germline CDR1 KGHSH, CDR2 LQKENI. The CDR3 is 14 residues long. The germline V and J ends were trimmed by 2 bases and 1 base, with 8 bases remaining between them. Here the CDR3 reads CASSPSGGNTEAFF. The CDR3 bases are TGTGCCAGCTCACCATCGGGGGGGAACACTGAAGCTTTCTTT.

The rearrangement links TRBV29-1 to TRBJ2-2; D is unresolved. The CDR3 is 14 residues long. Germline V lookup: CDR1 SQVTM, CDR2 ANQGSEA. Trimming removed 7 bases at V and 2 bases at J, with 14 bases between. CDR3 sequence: CSAARDQNTGELFF. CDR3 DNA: TGCAGCGCTGCCCGCGACCAAAACACCGGGGAGCTGTTTTTT.

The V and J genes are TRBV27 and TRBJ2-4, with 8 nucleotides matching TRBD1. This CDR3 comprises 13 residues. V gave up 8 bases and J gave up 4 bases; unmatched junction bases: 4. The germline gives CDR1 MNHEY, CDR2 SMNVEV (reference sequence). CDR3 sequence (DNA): TGTGCCAGCTTGGACAGGGAGAAAAACATTCAGTACTTC. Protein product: CASLDREKNIQYF.

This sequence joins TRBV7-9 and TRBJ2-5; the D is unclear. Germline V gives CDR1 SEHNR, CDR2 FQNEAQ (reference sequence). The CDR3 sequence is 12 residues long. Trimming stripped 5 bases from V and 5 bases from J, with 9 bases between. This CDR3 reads CASSPLPETQYF. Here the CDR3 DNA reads TGTGCCAGCAGCCCACTCCCGGAGACCCAGTACTTC.

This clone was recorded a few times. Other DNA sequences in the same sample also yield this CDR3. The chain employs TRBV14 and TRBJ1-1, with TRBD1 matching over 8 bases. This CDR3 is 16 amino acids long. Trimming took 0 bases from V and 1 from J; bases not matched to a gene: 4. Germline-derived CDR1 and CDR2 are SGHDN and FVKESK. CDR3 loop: CASSQDRGQGNTEAFF. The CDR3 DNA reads TGTGCCAGCAGCCAAGATCGAGGACAGGGGAACACTGAAGCTTTCTTT.

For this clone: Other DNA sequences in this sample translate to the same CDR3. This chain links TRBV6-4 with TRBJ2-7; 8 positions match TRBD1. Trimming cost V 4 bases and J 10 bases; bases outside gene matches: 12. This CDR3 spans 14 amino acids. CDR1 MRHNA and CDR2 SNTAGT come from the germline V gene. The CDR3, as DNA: TGTGCCAGCAGTGCATCGCAGGGGGCTAGCGAACAGTACTTC. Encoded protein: CASSASQGASEQYF.

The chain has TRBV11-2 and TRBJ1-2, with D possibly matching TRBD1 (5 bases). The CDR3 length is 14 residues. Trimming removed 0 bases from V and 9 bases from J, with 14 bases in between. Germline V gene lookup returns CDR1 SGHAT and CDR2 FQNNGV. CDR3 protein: CASSLDRTPGSYTF. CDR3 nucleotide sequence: TGTGCCAGCAGCTTAGATCGGACACCTGGTAGCTACACCTTC.

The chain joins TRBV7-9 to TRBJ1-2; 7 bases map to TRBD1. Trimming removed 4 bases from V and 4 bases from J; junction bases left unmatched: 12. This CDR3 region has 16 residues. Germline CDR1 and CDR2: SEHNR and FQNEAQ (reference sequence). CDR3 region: CASSSAGQLLGYGYTF. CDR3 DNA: TGTGCCAGCAGCTCGGCGGGACAGCTGCTGGGCTATGGCTACACCTTC.

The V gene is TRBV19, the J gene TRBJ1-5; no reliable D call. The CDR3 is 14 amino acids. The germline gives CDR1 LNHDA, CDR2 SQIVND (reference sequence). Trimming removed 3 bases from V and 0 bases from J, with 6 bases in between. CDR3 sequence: CASSISDSNQPQHF. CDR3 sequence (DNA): TGTGCCAGTAGTATTAGTGATAGCAATCAGCCCCAGCATTTT.

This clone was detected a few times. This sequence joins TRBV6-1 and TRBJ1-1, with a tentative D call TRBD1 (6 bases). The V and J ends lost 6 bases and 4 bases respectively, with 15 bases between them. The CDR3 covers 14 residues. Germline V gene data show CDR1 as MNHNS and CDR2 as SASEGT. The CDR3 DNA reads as TGTGCCAGCAGCTCAGGGGATCTGAGCACTGAAGCTTTCTTT. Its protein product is CASSSGDLSTEAFF.

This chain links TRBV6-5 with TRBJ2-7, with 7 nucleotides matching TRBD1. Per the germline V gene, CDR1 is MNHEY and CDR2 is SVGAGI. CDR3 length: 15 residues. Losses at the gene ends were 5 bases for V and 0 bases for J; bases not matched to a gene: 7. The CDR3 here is CASSKTRTGSYEQYF. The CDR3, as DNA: TGTGCCAGCAGTAAGACCAGGACAGGCTCCTACGAGCAGTACTTC.

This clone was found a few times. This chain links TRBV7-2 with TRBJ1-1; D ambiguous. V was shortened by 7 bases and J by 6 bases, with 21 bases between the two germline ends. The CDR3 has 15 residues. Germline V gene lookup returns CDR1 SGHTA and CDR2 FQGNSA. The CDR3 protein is CASTALTSPIAEAFF. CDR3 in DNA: TGTGCCAGCACGGCCTTGACGTCCCCGATCGCTGAAGCTTTCTTT.